The entry below describes one T cell receptor (beta chain). Its antigen is currently unknown. The CDR3 spans 16 residues. The J segment lost 12 bases and the V segment lost 4 bases, leaving 14 bases of the junction unmatched. Germline V gene data show CDR1 as SGHRS and CDR2 as YFSETQ. The sample comes from a study of CD4 T cells in relation to SARS-CoV-2 and coronaviruses. Study at large: Shared crossreactive spike epitopes were mapped to their HLA restriction. Whole-study results and caveats: Samples before the pandemic and after infection were not matched within any donor.

Method: immunoSEQ multiplex PCR; TCRdb's copy keeps in-frame clones and lacks some. This table holds 32,000 or so clones, 76% found once. The unexposed donors gave CD4+ T cells in 2011-2018, prior to COVID-19. Isolation of CD4+ T cells took place after about eleven days in culture. Testing used SARS-CoV-2 S/N and four cold-coronavirus spikes on unexposed-donor CD4+ T cells, cells permitting. On days 3 and 7, cultures got half fresh IL-2 medium. Sequencing was carried out using CD4+ T cells from PBMCs, cultured in vitro. V is TRBV5-1 and J is TRBJ2-1, with 12 bases lining up with TRBD2. This TCR came from a human donor in good health. Here the CDR3 reads CASSSGLAGRGGGQFF. The CDR3 DNA is TGCGCCAGCAGCAGCGGACTAGCGGGACGAGGGGGTGGGCAGTTCTTC.